The entry below gives a single T cell receptor beta chain sequence along with its context. The antigen is undetermined. PCR used 60 Vbeta primers and 13 Jbeta primers. Per the original methods: As a later analysis found, there were tens of millions of unique TCR beta chains, of which roughly 11 million were shared. Assay: immunoSEQ multiplex PCR; the TCRdb copy retains only in-frame clones and omits some. V, J and clone size reflect that table, while D and trimming were determined from the DNA. The table records about 130,000 clones, roughly 79% of them present only once. Germline assignment: CDR1 KGHSH and CDR2 LQKENI. The CDR3 loop spans 16 amino acids. V was clipped by 3 bases and J by 7 bases; unmatched bases: 15. These data originate in a study of cytomegalovirus exposure and HLA in healthy donors. Points from the study as a whole: The authors listed roughly 150 TCR beta chains as cytomegalovirus-associated. Most TCR sequences were uncommon, yet certain public TCRs appeared in many donors.

The donors gave bone marrow, and they were healthy. The V call is TRBV18, the J call TRBJ2-7, with TRBD2 matching over 7 bases. The sequence derives from a woman aged 40 to 50 in good health and CMV-seronegative. What was sequenced was PBMCs. CDR3 in DNA: TGTGCCAGCTCACCCCTTGGCGGGGGAGAGGGCAGAGAGCAGTACTTC. Residues: CASSPLGGGEGREQYF. The variable domain in full, with the rest retrieved from reference TRBV18 and TRBJ2-7, is NAGVMQNPRHLVRRRGQEARLRCSPMKGHSHVYWYRQLPEEGLKFMVYLQKENIIDESGMPKERFSAEFPKEGPSILRIQQVVRGDSAAYFCASSPLGGGEGREQYFGPGTRLTVT.